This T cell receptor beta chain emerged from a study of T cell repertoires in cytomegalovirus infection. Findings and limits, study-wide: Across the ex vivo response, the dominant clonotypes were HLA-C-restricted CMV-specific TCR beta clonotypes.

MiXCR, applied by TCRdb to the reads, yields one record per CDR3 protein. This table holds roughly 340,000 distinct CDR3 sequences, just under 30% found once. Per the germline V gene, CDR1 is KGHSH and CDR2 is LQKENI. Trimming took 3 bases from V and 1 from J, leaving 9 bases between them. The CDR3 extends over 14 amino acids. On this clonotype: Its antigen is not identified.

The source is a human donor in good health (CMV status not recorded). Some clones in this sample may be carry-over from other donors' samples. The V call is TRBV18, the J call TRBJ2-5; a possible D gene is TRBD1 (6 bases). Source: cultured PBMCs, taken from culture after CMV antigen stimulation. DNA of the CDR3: TGTGCCAGCTCACCGGACAGCCCCCAAGAGACCCAGTACTTC. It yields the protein CASSPDSPQETQYF.